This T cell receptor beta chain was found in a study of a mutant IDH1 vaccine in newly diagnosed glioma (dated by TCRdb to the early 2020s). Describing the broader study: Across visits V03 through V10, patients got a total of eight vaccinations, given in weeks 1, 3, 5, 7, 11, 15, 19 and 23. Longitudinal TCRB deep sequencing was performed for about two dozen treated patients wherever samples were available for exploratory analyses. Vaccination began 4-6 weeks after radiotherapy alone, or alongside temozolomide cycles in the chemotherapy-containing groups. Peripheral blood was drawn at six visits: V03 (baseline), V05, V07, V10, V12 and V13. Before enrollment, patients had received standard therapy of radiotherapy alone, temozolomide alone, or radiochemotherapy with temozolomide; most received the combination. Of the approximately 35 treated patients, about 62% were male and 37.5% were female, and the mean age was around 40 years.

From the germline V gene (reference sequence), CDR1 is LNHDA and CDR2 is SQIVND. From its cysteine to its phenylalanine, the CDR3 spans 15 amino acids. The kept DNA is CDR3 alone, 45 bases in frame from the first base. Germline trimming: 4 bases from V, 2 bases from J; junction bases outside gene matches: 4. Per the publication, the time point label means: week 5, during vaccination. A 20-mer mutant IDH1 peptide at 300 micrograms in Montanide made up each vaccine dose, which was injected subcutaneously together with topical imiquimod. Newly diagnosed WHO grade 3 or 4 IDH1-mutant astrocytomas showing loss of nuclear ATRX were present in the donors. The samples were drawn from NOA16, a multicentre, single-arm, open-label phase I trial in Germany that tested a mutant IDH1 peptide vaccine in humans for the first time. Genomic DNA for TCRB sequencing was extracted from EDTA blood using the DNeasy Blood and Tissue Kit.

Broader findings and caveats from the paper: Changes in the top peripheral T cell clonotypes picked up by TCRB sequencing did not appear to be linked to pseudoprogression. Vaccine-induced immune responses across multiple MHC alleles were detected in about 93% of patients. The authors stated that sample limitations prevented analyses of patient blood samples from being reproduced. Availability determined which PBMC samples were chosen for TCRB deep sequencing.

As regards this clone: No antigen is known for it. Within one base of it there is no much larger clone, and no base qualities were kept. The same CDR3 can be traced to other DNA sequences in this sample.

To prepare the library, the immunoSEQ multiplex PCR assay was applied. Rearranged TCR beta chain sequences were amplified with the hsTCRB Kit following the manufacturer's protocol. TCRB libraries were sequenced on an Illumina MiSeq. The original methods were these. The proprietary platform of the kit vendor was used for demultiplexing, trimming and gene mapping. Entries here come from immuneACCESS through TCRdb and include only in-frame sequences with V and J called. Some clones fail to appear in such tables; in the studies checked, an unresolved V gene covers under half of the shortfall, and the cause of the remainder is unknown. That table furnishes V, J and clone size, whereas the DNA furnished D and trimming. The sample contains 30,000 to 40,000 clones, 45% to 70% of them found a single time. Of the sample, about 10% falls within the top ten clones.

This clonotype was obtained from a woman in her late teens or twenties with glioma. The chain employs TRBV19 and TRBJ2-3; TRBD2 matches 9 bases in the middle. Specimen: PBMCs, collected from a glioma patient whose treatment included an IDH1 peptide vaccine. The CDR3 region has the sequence CASSKTSGSTDTQYF. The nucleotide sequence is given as TGTGCCAGTAGTAAAACTAGCGGGTCCACAGATACGCAGTATTTT.